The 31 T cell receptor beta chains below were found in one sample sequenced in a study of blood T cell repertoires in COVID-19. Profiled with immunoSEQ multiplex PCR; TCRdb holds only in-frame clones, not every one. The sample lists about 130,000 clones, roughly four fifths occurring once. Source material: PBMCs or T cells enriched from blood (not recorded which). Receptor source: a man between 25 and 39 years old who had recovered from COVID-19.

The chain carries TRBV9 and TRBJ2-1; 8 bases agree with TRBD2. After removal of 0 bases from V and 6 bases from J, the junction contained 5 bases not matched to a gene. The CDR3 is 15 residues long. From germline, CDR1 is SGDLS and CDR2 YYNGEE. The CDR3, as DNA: TGTGCCAGCAGCGTAGACGGGAGGGCCGGCAATGAGCAGTTCTTC. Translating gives CASSVDGRAGNEQFF.

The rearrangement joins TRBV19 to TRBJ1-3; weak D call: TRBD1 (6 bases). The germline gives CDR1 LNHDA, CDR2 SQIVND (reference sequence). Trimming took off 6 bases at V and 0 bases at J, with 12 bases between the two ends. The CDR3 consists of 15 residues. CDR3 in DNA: TGTGCCAGTAGACGGGACACTTCCTCTGGAAACACCATATATTTT. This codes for CASRRDTSSGNTIYF.

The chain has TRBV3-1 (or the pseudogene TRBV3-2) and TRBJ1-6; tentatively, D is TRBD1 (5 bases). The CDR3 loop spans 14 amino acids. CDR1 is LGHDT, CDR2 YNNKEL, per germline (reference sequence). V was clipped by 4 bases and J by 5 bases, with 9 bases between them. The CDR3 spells CASSLRVDNSPLHF. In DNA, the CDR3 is TGTGCCAGCAGCCTCAGGGTGGATAATTCACCCCTCCACTTT.

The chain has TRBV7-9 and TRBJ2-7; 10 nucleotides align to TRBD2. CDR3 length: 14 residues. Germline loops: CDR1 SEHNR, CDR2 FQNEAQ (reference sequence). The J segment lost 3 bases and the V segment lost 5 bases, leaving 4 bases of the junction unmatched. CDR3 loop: CASSPTSGNYEQYF. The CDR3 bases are TGTGCCAGCAGCCCAACTAGCGGGAACTACGAGCAGTACTTC.

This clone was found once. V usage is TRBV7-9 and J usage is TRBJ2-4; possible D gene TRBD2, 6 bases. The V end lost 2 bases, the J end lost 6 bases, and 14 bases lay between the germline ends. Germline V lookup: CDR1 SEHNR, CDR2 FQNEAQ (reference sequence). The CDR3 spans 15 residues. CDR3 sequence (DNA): TGTGCCAGCAGCTTATGGAGGGAGGCCTCAAACATTCAGTACTTC. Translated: CASSLWREASNIQYF.

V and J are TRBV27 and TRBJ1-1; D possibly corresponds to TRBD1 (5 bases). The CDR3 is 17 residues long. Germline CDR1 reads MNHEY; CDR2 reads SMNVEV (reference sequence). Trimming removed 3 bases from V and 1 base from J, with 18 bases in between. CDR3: CASSFQGVRRENTEAFF. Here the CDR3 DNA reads TGTGCCAGCAGTTTTCAGGGAGTTCGGCGGGAGAACACTGAAGCTTTCTTT.

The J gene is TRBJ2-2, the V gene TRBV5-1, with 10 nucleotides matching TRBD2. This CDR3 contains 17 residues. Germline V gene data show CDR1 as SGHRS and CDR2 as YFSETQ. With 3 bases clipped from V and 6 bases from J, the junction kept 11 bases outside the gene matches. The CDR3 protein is CASSSRLAGDGAGELFF. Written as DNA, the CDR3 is TGCGCCAGCAGCTCGAGGCTAGCGGGAGACGGGGCCGGGGAGCTGTTTTTT. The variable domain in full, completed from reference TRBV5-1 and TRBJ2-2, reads KAGVTQTPRYLIKTRGQQVTLSCSPISGHRSVSWYQQTPGQGLQFLFEYFSETQRNKGNFPGRFSGRQFSNSRSEMNVSTLELGDSALYLCASSSRLAGDGAGELFFGEGSRLTVL.

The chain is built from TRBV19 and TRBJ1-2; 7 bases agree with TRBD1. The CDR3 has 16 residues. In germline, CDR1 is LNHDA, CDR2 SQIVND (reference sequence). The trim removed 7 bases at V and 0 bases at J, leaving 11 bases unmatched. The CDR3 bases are TGTGCCAGTACCCCCTCCACAGGGGCGGCTAACTATGGCTACACCTTC. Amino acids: CASTPSTGAANYGYTF.

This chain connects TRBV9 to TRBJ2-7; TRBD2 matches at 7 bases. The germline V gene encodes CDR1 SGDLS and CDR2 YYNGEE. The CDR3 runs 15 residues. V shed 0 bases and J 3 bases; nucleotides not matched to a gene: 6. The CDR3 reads CASSVDGRGSYEQYF. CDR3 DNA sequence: TGTGCCAGCAGCGTAGATGGGAGGGGCAGCTACGAGCAGTACTTC.

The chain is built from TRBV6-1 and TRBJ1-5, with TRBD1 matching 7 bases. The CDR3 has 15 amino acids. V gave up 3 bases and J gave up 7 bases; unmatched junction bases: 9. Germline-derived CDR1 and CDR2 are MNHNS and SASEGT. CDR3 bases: TGTGCCAGCAGTGATGACAGGGTTGGGTGGCAGCCCCAGCATTTT. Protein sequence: CASSDDRVGWQPQHF.

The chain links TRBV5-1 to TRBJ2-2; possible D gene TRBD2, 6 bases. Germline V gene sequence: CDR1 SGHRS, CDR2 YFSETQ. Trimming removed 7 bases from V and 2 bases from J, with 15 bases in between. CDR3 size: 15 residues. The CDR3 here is CASRTGTYNTGELFF. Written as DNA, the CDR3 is TGCGCCAGCCGAACCGGGACTTACAACACCGGGGAGCTGTTTTTT.

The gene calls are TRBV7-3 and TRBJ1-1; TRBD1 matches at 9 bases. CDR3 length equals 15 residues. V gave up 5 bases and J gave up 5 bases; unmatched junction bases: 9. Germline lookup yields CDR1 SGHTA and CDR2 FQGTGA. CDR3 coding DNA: TGTGCCAGCAGCCCGTCCGGGACAGGGTATACTGAAGCTTTCTTT. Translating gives CASSPSGTGYTEAFF.

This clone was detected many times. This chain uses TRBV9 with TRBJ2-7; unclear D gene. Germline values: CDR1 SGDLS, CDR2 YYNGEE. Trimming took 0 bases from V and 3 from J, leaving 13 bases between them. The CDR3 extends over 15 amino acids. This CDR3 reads CASSVAEVSGYEQYF. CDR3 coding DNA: TGTGCCAGCAGCGTAGCTGAAGTATCGGGCTACGAGCAGTACTTC.

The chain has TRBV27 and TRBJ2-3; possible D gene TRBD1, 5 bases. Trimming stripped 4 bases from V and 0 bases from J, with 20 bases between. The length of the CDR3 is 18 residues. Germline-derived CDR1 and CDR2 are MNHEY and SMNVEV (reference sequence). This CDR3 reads CASSSSPSRASSTDTQYF. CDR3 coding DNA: TGTGCCAGCAGTTCATCCCCATCCAGGGCGTCTAGCACAGATACGCAGTATTTT.

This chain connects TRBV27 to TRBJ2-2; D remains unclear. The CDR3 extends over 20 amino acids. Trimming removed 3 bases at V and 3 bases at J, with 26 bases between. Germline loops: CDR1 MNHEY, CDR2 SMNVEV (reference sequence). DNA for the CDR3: TGTGCCAGCAGTTTCAATACCCTGCTAGGAAGATTAACGGACACCGGGGAGCTGTTTTTT. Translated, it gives CASSFNTLLGRLTDTGELFF.

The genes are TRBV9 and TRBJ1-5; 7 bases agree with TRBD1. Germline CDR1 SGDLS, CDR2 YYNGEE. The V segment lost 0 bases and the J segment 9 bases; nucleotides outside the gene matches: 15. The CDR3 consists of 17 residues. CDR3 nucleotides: TGTGCCAGCAGCGTAGTCCCGGGACAGAATACGCGGAGGCCCCAGCATTTT. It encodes CASSVVPGQNTRRPQHF. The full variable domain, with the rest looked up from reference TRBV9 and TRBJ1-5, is DSGVTQTPKHLITATGQRVTLRCSPRSGDLSVYWYQQSLDQGLQFLIQYYNGEERAKGNILERFSAQQFPDLHSELNLSSLELGDSALYFCASSVVPGQNTRRPQHFGDGTRLSIL.

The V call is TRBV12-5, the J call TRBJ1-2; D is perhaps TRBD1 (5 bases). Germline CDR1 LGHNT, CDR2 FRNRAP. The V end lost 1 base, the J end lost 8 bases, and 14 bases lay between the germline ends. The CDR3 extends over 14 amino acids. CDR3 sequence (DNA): TGTGCTAGTGGTTTGGGGACGGGGGGGAGCGGCTACACCTTC. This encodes CASGLGTGGSGYTF.

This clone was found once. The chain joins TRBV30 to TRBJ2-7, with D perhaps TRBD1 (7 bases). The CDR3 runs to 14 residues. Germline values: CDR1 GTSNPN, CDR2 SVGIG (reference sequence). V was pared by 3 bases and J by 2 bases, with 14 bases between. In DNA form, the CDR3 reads TGTGCCTGGAGCAGGGGGGCTAGTACCTACGAGCAGTACTTC. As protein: CAWSRGASTYEQYF.

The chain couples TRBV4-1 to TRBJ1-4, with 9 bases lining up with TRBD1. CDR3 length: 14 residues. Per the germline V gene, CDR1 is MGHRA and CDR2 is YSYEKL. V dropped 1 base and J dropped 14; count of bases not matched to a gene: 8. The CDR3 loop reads CASSQGGGTGNLFF. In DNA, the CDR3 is TGCGCCAGCAGCCAAGGAGGGGGGACAGGGAATCTGTTTTTT.

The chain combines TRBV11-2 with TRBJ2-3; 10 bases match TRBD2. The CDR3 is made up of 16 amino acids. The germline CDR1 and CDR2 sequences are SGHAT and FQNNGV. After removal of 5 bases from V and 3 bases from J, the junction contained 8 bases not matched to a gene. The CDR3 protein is CASSPAHSGRTDTQYF. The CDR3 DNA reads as TGTGCCAGCAGCCCCGCCCATAGCGGGAGGACAGATACGCAGTATTTT.

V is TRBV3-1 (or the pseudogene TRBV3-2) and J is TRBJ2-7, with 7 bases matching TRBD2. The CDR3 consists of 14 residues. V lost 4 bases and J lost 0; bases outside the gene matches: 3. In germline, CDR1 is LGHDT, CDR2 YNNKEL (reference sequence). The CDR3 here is CASSRRTSSYEQYF. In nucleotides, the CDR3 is TGTGCCAGCAGCCGCCGGACTAGCTCCTACGAGCAGTACTTC.

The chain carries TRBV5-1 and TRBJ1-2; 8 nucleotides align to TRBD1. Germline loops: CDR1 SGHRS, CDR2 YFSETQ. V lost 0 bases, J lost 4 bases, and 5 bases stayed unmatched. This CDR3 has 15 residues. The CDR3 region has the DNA TGCGCCAGCAGCTTGGCTGGACAGGGCTTCTATGGCTACACCTTC. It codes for CASSLAGQGFYGYTF.

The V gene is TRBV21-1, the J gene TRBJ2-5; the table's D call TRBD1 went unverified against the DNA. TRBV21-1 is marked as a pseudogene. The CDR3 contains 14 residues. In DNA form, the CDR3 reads TGTGCCAGCAGCGTTCGGAACAGCCAAGAGACCCAGTACTTC. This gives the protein CASSVRNSQETQYF.

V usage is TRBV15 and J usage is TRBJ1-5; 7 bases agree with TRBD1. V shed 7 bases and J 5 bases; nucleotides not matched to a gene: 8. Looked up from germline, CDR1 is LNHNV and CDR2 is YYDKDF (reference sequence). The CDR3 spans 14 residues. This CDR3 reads CATTSDRVDQPQHF. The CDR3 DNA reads TGTGCCACCACCTCAGACAGGGTAGATCAGCCCCAGCATTTT.

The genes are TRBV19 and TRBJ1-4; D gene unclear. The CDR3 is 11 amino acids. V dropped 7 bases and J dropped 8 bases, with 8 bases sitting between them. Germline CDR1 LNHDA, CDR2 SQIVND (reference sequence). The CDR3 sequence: CASTWREKLFF. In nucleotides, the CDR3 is TGTGCCAGTACCTGGAGGGAAAAACTGTTTTTT.

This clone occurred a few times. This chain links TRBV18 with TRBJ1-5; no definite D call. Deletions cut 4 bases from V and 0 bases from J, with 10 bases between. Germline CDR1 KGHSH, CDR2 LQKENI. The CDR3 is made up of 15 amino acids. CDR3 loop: CASSLSGNSNQPQHF. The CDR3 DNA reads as TGTGCCAGCTCACTGTCAGGCAATAGCAATCAGCCCCAGCATTTT.

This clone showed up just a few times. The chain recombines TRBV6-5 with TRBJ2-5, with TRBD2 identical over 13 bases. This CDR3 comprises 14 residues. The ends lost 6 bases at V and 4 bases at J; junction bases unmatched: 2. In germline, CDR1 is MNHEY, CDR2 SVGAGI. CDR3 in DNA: TGTGCCAGCAGGGGGACTAGCGGGGCAGAGACCCAGTACTTC. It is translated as CASRGTSGAETQYF.

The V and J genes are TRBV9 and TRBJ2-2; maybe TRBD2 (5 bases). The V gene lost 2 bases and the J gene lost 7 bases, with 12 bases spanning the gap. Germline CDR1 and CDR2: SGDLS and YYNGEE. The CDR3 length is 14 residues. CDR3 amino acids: CASSVSGLNGELFF. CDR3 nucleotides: TGTGCCAGCAGCGTTTCGGGATTAAACGGGGAGCTGTTTTTT.

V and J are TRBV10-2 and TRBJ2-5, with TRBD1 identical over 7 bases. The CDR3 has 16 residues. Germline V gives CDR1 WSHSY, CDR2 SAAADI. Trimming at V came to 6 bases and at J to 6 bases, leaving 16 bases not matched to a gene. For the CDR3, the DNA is TGCGCCAGCAGCCCGCCCGGACAGGCCCTCAGAAAGACCCAGTACTTC. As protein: CASSPPGQALRKTQYF.

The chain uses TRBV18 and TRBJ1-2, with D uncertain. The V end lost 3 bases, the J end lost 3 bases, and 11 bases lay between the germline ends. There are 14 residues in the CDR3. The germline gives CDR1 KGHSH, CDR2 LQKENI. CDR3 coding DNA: TGTGCCAGCTCACCCGGGGATGGGGACTATGGCTACACCTTC. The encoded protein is CASSPGDGDYGYTF.

The CDR3 protein is CASSLLTPGANVLTF. CDR3 DNA sequence: TGTGCCAGCAGCTTGTTGACTCCTGGGGCCAACGTCCTGACTTTC. This chain links TRBV5-8 with TRBJ2-6; D uncertain. The germline V gene encodes CDR1 SGHTS and CDR2 YDEGEE. The CDR3 length is 15 residues. V lost 1 base and J lost 2, with 7 bases in between.